The clone carrying this T cell receptor (beta chain) was seen once. This entry is derived from a study of shared T cell receptors in the human thymus. This table comes from immunoSEQ multiplex PCR, and its TCRdb copy is limited to in-frame clones, with some not included. The sample lists 700,000 or so clones, around 85% occurring once. The germline CDR1 and CDR2 sequences are KGHSH and LQKENI. The CDR3 is made up of 11 amino acids. Trimming cost V 4 bases and J 3 bases, with 2 bases left between them. These sequences were also reported in another study, on human thymus T cells. That paper notes: Resections from corrective heart surgery supplied the thymus tissue.

This clonotype was obtained from a girl under three years old with a congenital heart defect. The chain uses TRBV18 and TRBJ2-3; D remains ambiguous. Sequenced: thymocytes. The CDR3 region is CASSLTDTQYF. DNA for the CDR3: TGTGCCAGCTCACTAACAGATACGCAGTATTTT.